This T cell receptor beta chain was found in a study of PD-1 blockade in classical Hodgkin lymphoma. The study, taken as a whole, reports: Lower baseline TCR diversity was reported for newly diagnosed patients than for healthy donors.

Sequencing used immunoSEQ multiplex PCR; TCRdb keeps in-frame clones, though not all of them. Of over 60,000 clones in the sample, approximately 93% were seen once. The time point: newly diagnosed, previously untreated cHL patient sample. V dropped 10 bases and J dropped 11 bases, with 28 bases sitting between them. This CDR3 has 15 amino acids. Germline CDR1 SGHDT, CDR2 YYEEEE. Details on this clone: Antigen specificity is unknown.

The chain links TRBV5-6 to TRBJ1-3, with a possible D match to TRBD1 (6 bases). The specimen sequenced was peripheral blood mononuclear cells (PBMCs). This clonotype was sampled from a human donor with classical Hodgkin lymphoma. Here the CDR3 reads CAARLWPGVSLAIYF. DNA of the CDR3: TGTGCCGCCCGGCTTTGGCCAGGGGTTAGTTTGGCCATATATTTT.